This T cell receptor beta chain was identified during a study of early T cells in non-severe SARS-CoV-2 infection. For the study at large: Bulk RNA from unsorted whole blood was sequenced; chains were unpaired. Overall study findings and caveats: Private and CD4 specificities were missed by VDJdb matching, skewed to anti-spike CD8.

The TCR library protocol was used to attach unique molecular identifiers. These identifiers were attached to individual cDNA molecules. TCRdb processed the 5' RACE reads anew with MiXCR; each CDR3 protein has one entry. The sample holds around 84,000 distinct CDR3 sequences, approximately 15% seen once. Trimming at V came to 3 bases and at J to 2 bases, leaving 7 bases not matched to a gene. This CDR3 is built from 15 residues. Germline V gene lookup returns CDR1 SGDLS and CDR2 YYNGEE. Turning to this clonotype: Antigen: not known.

The V gene is TRBV9, the J gene TRBJ2-7, with 8 bases identical to TRBD2. The receptor's source is an adult who was a healthcare worker with PCR-confirmed SARS-CoV-2 infection or an uninfected control (not recorded which). The sample taken for sequencing was whole blood. The CDR3 protein is CASSAGAGATYEQYF. The DNA of the CDR3 is TGTGCCAGCAGCGCGGGAGCGGGAGCCACCTACGAGCAGTACTTC.